This TCR beta chain comes out of a study of T-cell reconstitution after alpha-beta-depleted transplantation in children. Regarding the study as a whole: T cells produced anew were the main source of T-cell counts and diversity one year after transplant. Several patients had high TCRbeta diversity at day 60; it came from surviving recipient T cells and thymic progenitors. Alpha-beta T cells about two months after transplant reportedly derived from several hundred expanded graft clones.

Preparing the TCRbeta library involved the use of unique molecular identifiers. TCRdb ran MiXCR on the PCR reads and lists one entry per CDR3 protein. The sample includes fewer than 550,000 distinct CDR3 sequences, approximately 10% seen only once; the top ten take less than 15%. This clonotype turned up a few times. The antigen is unknown. The sequencing here drew on PBMCs, mostly from graft donor cells, taken 180 days after TCRalphabeta/CD19-depleted stem cell transplant. The TCR originated in a female patient aged 2 to 10 who had a stem cell transplant for aplastic anemia, so the T cells may come from the graft donor.

The DNA of the CDR3 is TGTGCCAGCAGCGTAGACGGGAGCAACGATGAGCAGTTCTTC. Translated, it gives CASSVDGSNDEQFF. V and J are TRBV9 and TRBJ2-1; TRBD2 might be the D (6 bases). V lost 0 bases to trimming and J lost 8 bases, with 12 bases between them. The germline V gene has CDR1 SGDLS and CDR2 YYNGEE. The CDR3 totals 14 residues. Variable domain in full (rest from reference TRBV9 and TRBJ2-1): DSGVTQTPKHLITATGQRVTLRCSPRSGDLSVYWYQQSLDQGLQFLIQYYNGEERAKGNILERFSAQQFPDLHSELNLSSLELGDSALYFCASSVDGSNDEQFFGPGTRLTVL.